What follows are 14 T cell receptor beta chains derived from one specimen sequenced in a study of long-term antiretroviral therapy in people with HIV. Version v3.0 of the immunoSEQ assay was performed at survey level. The data were produced by immunoSEQ multiplex PCR, yet TCRdb's version contains in-frame clones alone and is incomplete. In the table there are 30,000 to 40,000 clones, 75% to 90% of which are singletons. Here the sequenced sample was unsorted PBMCs, taken 1.5 years after starting antiretroviral therapy. The receptors were gathered from a man aged 18 to 30 with HIV.

V is TRBV29-1 and J is TRBJ2-1; D tentatively reads TRBD1 or TRBD2 (6 bases each). Germline V gives CDR1 SQVTM, CDR2 ANQGSEA. This CDR3 is built from 16 residues. The ends were cut back, 3 bases at V and 5 bases at J, with 20 bases in the middle. CDR3 sequence: CSVDGSGAGTHNEQFF. CDR3 bases: TGCAGCGTTGACGGTTCAGGGGCGGGGACACACAATGAGCAGTTCTTC.

The V gene is TRBV28, the J gene TRBJ2-2; TRBD1 matches at 7 bases. The CDR3 totals 15 residues. CDR1 and CDR2 (germline): MDHEN, SYDVKM. The ends lost 7 bases at V and 1 base at J; junction bases unmatched: 6. CDR3 DNA sequence: TGTGCCAGCATCTGGGACAGTCGGAACACCGGGGAGCTGTTTTTT. It translates to CASIWDSRNTGELFF.

The chain is built from TRBV18 and TRBJ2-1; D unclear. The germline gives CDR1 KGHSH, CDR2 LQKENI. The CDR3 runs to 16 residues. Trimming shortened V by 0 bases and J by 2 bases, and 11 bases separated the two germline ends. The CDR3 nucleotides are TGTGCCAGCTCACCACCGGGGTGGGTTACCTACAATGAGCAGTTCTTC. Encoded protein: CASSPPGWVTYNEQFF.

J is TRBJ2-3 and V is TRBV18; no definite D call. The CDR3 runs 14 residues. Between the trimmed V and J ends, which lost 3 bases and 0 bases, there was a span of 7 bases. The germline V gene encodes CDR1 KGHSH and CDR2 LQKENI. The CDR3 DNA is TGTGCCAGCTCACCCAGCTATAGCACAGATACGCAGTATTTT. Translated, it gives CASSPSYSTDTQYF. The whole variable domain, filled in from reference TRBV18 and TRBJ2-3, reads NAGVMQNPRHLVRRRGQEARLRCSPMKGHSHVYWYRQLPEEGLKFMVYLQKENIIDESGMPKERFSAEFPKEGPSILRIQQVVRGDSAAYFCASSPSYSTDTQYFGPGTRLTVL.

This chain joins TRBV14 and TRBJ1-3; D possibly corresponds to TRBD1 (5 bases). The CDR3 totals 17 residues. Germline CDR1 SGHDN, CDR2 FVKESK. V lost 1 base and J lost 0, with 13 bases in between. The CDR3: CASSQGGAVHSGNTIYF. CDR3 bases: TGTGCCAGCAGCCAAGGCGGGGCAGTACACTCTGGAAACACCATATATTTT.

The V gene is TRBV4-3, the J gene TRBJ2-2; no clear D. Trimming removed 2 bases from V and 4 bases from J, with 14 bases in between. The CDR3 is 16 residues long. Germline lookup yields CDR1 LGHNA and CDR2 YSLEER. CDR3 region: CASSQTTPASTGELFF. In DNA form, the CDR3 reads TGCGCCAGCAGCCAAACGACCCCTGCCAGCACCGGGGAGCTGTTTTTT.

The count of this clone is one. The chain uses TRBV21-1 and TRBJ2-7; the D call TRBD2 from the table was never checked on the DNA. TRBV21-1 is a listed pseudogene. The CDR3 extends over 18 amino acids. The CDR3 here is CASSTEADLGYSSYEQYF. The CDR3, as DNA: TGTGCCAGTTCTACGGAGGCAGACCTTGGTTATAGCTCCTACGAGCAGTACTTC.

The chain is built from TRBV2 and TRBJ2-7, with 10 positions matching TRBD2. This CDR3 is 14 amino acids long. V shed 5 bases and J 3 bases; nucleotides not matched to a gene: 4. CDR1 and CDR2 from the germline V gene are SNHLY and FYNNEI. The CDR3 DNA reads TGTGCCAGCAGTAATAGCGGGAGGAGCTACGAGCAGTACTTC. Its protein is CASSNSGRSYEQYF.

The CDR3 nucleotides are TGTGCCAGCTCCCCCGGGACAGGGGTAGAGACCCAGTACTTC. This translates into CASSPGTGVETQYF. This chain links TRBV18 with TRBJ2-5; 10 bases fit TRBD1. This CDR3 region has 14 residues. V dropped 6 bases and J dropped 4; count of bases not matched to a gene: 5. The germline V gene has CDR1 KGHSH and CDR2 LQKENI. Full variable domain (outside the CDR3, taken from reference TRBV18 and TRBJ2-5): NAGVMQNPRHLVRRRGQEARLRCSPMKGHSHVYWYRQLPEEGLKFMVYLQKENIIDESGMPKERFSAEFPKEGPSILRIQQVVRGDSAAYFCASSPGTGVETQYFGPGTRLLVL.

Only a few counts were recorded for this clone. This rearrangement joins TRBV4-2 to TRBJ2-2, with D perhaps matching TRBD1 (5 bases). From germline, CDR1 is LGHNA and CDR2 YNFKEQ. The CDR3 is 14 residues long. V lost 2 bases, J lost 6 bases, and 10 bases lay in between. This CDR3 is CASSQRGVPGELFF. The CDR3 DNA sequence: TGTGCCAGCAGCCAAAGGGGCGTCCCCGGGGAGCTGTTTTTT.

The chain uses TRBV10-3 and TRBJ1-1, with D uncertain. The length of the CDR3 is 16 residues. Trimming took off 2 bases at V and 4 bases at J, with 17 bases between the two ends. CDR1 and CDR2 (germline): ENHRY, SYGVKD. Here the CDR3 reads CAISELPPVAGTEAFF. The CDR3 DNA follows: TGTGCCATCAGTGAGCTCCCCCCAGTGGCGGGCACTGAAGCTTTCTTT.

This chain uses TRBV7-2 with TRBJ2-1; 8 nucleotides agree with TRBD2. Germline values: CDR1 SGHTA, CDR2 FQGNSA. The CDR3 runs 13 residues. V was pared by 5 bases and J by 8 bases, with 5 bases of the junction left unmatched. The CDR3 is CASSIGTRDEQFF. The CDR3, as DNA: TGTGCCAGCAGCATAGGGACTAGGGATGAGCAGTTCTTC.

The chain recombines TRBV7-8 with TRBJ2-7; 12 bases agree with TRBD2. Germline CDR1 is SGHVS and CDR2 is FQNEAQ. J was trimmed by 2 bases and V by 1 base; bases with no gene match: 3. This CDR3 is 16 amino acids long. CDR3 nucleotides: TGTGCCAGCAGCTTAGGGACTAGCGGGAAGCCCTACGAGCAGTACTTC. It encodes CASSLGTSGKPYEQYF.

V usage is TRBV6-5 and J usage is TRBJ2-3, with D perhaps matching TRBD1 (5 bases). The germline CDR1 and CDR2 sequences are MNHEY and SVGAGI. There are 14 residues in the CDR3. With 3 bases removed from V and 1 base from J, the gap between germline ends came to 8 bases. CDR3 protein: CASSYRGGTDTQYF. In nucleotides, the CDR3 is TGTGCCAGCAGTTATAGGGGTGGCACAGATACGCAGTATTTT.